This T cell receptor (beta chain) was documented in a study of cytomegalovirus exposure and HLA in healthy donors. Study in general: Among 150 million to 200 million T cells, an earlier analysis found about 110 million unique TCR beta sequences. Study conclusions and caveats: TCR beta V segments were, for the most part, productive about 87% or about 30% of the time in an earlier analysis. In a later analysis, around 18,000 TCR beta sequences were associated with HLA alleles at 0.05 false discovery rate.

Turning to this clone: What it recognizes is unknown.

It was with 60 Vbeta and 13 Jbeta primers that the PCR ran. Profiling relied on immunoSEQ multiplex PCR, and the TCRdb table lists in-frame clones only, not all of them. The sample shows about 150,000 clones, roughly 84% of them seen only once. CDR1 is LGHNA and CDR2 is YSLEER in the germline V gene. V lost 4 bases and J lost 6; bases outside the gene matches: 8. CDR3 size: 15 residues. Sequences were obtained from PBMCs. The origin of this receptor is a woman aged 18-30 years in good health and CMV-seronegative. The genes are TRBV4-3 and TRBJ2-1; 8 bases align to TRBD1. The CDR3: CASSPRTGRGNEQFF. CDR3 nucleotide sequence: TGCGCCAGCAGCCCGCGGACAGGGCGCGGCAATGAGCAGTTCTTC.